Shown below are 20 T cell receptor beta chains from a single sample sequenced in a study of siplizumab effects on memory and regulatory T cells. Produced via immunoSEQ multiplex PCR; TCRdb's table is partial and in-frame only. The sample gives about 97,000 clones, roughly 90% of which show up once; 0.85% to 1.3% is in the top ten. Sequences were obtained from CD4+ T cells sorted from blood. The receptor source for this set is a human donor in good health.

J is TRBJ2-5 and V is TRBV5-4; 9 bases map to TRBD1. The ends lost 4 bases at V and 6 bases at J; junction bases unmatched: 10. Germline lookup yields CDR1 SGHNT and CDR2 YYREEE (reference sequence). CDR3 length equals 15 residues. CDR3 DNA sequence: TGTGCCAGCAGCCTGGGACAGGGTTCCCACCAGACCCAGTACTTC. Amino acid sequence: CASSLGQGSHQTQYF.

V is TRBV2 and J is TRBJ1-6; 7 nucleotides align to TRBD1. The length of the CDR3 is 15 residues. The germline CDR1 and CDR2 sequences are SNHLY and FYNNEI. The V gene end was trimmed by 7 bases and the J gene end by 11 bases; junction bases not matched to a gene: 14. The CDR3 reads CASTATGDSETPLHF. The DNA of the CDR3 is TGTGCCAGCACCGCAACAGGGGATTCGGAGACACCCCTCCACTTT.

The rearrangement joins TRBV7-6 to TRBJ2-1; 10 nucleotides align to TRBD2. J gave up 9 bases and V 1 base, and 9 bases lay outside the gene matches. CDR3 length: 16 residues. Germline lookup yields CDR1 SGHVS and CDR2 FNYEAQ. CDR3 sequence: CASSLEGAGGQREQFF. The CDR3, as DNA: TGTGCCAGCAGCTTAGAGGGAGCGGGAGGGCAGCGTGAGCAGTTCTTC.

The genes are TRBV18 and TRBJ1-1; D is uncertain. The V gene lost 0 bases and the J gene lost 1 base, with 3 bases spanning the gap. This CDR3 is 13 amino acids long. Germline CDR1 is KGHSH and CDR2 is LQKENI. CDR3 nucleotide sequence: TGTGCCAGCTCACCACCGACGAACACTGAAGCTTTCTTT. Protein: CASSPPTNTEAFF.

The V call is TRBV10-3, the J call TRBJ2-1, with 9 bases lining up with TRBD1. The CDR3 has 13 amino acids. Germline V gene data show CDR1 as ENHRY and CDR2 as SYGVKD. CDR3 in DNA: TGTGCTTCCTCGGGACAGGGCATCCATGAGCAGTTCTTC. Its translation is CASSGQGIHEQFF.

The CDR3 nucleotides are TGTGCCAGCAGCCGATTAGCCGGGCCCCAGCATTTT. This sequence encodes CASSRLAGPQHF. V is TRBV27 and J is TRBJ1-5; D unclear. Germline V gives CDR1 MNHEY, CDR2 SMNVEV (reference sequence). CDR3 size: 12 residues. Trimming stripped 6 bases from V and 9 bases from J, with 12 bases between.

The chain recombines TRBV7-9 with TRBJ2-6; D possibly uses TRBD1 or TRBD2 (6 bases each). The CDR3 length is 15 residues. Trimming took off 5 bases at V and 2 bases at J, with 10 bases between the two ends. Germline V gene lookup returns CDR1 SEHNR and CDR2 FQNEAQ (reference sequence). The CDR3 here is CASSEGGTGANVLTF. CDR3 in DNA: TGTGCCAGCAGCGAGGGGGGTACTGGGGCCAACGTCCTGACTTTC.

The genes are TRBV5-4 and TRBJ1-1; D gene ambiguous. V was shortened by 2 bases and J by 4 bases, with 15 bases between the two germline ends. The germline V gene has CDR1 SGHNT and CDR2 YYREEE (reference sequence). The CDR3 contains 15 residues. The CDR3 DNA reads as TGTGCCAGCAGCTTCCGGAAATCGGGTAGCACTGAAGCTTTCTTT. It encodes CASSFRKSGSTEAFF. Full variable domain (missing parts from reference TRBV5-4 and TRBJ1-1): ETGVTQSPTHLIKTRGQQVTLRCSSQSGHNTVSWYQQALGQGPQFIFQYYREEENGRGNFPPRFSGLQFPNYSSELNVNALELDDSALYLCASSFRKSGSTEAFFGQGTRLTVV.

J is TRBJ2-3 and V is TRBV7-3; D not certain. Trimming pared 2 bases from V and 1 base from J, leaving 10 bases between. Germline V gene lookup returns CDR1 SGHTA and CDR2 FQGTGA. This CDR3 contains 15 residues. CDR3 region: CASSLSGLRTDTQYF. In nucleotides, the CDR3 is TGTGCCAGCAGCTTATCCGGATTGCGCACAGATACGCAGTATTTT.

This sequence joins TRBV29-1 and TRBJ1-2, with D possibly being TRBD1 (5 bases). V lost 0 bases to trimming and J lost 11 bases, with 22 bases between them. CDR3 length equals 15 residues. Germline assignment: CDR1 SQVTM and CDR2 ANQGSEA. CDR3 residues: CSVEEPGRGRRSYTF. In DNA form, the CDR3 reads TGCAGCGTTGAAGAGCCAGGACGGGGCCGGAGGAGTTACACCTTC.

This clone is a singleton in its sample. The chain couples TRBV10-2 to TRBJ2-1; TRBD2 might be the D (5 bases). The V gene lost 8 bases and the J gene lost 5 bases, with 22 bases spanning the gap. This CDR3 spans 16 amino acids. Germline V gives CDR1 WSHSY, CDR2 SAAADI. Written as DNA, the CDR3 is TGCGCCAGCGGATCCCACCGCGGACTGGCCAACAATGAGCAGTTCTTC. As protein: CASGSHRGLANNEQFF.

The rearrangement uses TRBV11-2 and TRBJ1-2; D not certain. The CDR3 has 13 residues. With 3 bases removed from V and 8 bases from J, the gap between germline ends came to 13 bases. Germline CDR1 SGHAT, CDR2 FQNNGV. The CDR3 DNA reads TGTGCCAGCAGCTTCGTAGAGAGTGGAGGCTACACCTTC. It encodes CASSFVESGGYTF.

CDR3: CASSPLGGGGGTGELFF. The CDR3 nucleotides are TGCGCCAGCAGCCCGTTGGGCGGCGGTGGTGGCACCGGGGAGCTGTTTTTT. The chain links TRBV5-1 to TRBJ2-2; D remains ambiguous. Germline assignment: CDR1 SGHRS and CDR2 YFSETQ. CDR3 length: 17 residues. Deletions cut 4 bases from V and 4 bases from J, with 20 bases between.

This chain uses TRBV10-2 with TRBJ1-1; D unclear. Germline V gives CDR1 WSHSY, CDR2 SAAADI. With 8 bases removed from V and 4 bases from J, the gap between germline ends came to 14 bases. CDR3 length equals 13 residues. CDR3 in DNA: TGCGCCAGCTTTGACGCCGTCCCCACTGAAGCTTTCTTT. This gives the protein CASFDAVPTEAFF.

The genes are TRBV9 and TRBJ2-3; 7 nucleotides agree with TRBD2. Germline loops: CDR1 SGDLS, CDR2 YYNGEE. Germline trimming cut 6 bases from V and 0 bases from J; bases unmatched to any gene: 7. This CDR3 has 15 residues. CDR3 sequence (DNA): TGTGCCAGCACATCTGGCGGGAGAAGCACAGATACGCAGTATTTT. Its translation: CASTSGGRSTDTQYF.

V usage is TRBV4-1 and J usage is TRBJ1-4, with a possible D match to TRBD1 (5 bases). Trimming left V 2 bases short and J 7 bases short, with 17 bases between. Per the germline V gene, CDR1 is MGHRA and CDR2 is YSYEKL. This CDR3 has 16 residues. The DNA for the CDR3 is TGCGCCAGCAGCCAATACGGGTCGGGACTTGGTGAAAAACTGTTTTTT. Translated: CASSQYGSGLGEKLFF.

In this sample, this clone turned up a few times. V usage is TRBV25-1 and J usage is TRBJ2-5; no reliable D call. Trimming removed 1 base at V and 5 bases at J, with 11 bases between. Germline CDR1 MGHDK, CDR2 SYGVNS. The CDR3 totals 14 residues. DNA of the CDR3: TGTGCCAGCAGTGAATCGCGATATAAGGAGACCCAGTACTTC. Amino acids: CASSESRYKETQYF.

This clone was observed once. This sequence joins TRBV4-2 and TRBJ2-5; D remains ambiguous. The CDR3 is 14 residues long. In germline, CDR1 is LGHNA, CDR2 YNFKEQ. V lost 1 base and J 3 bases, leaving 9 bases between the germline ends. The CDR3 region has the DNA TGTGCCAGCAGCCAAGTGGGCAAGGAAGAGACCCAGTACTTC. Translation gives CASSQVGKEETQYF.

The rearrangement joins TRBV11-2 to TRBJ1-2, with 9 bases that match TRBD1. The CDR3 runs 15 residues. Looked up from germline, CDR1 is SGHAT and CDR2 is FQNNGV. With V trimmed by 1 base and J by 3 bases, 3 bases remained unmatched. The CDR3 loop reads CASSLVGQGHYGYTF. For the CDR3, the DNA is TGTGCCAGCAGCTTAGTGGGACAGGGACACTATGGCTACACCTTC.

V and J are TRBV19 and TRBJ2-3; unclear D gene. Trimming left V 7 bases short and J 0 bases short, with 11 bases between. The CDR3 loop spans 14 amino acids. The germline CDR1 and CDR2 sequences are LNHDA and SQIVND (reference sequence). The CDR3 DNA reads TGTGCCAGTAAGATTCAGGAAAGCACAGATACGCAGTATTTT. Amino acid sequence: CASKIQESTDTQYF.